Following are 19 T cell receptor beta chains from one sample sequenced in a study of spatial heterogeneity in lung cancer. Time point of the sample: blood at routine non-recurrence follow-up after resection. A single record per CDR3 protein comes from TCRdb applying MiXCR to the 5' RACE reads. The sample comprises around 45,000 distinct CDR3 sequences, more than 20% of which are singletons, and more than 7% rests with the top ten. The source material was PBMCs, sampled at follow-up. Every receptor here comes from a female donor with early-stage non-small cell lung cancer.

The chain carries TRBV3-1 and TRBJ1-5, with 9 bases fitting TRBD1. This CDR3 comprises 14 residues. Germline V gives CDR1 LGHDT, CDR2 YNNKEL (reference sequence). Unmatched junction bases numbered 6, after V lost 5 bases and J lost 7 bases. CDR3 amino acids: CASSDTGGQQPQHF. DNA of the CDR3: TGTGCCAGCAGCGACACAGGGGGCCAACAGCCCCAGCATTTT.

The chain combines TRBV6-1 with TRBJ2-7; 7 bases are shared with TRBD1. The CDR3 extends over 16 amino acids. The V and J ends lost 2 bases and 4 bases, in that order; junction bases with no gene match: 11. CDR1 is MNHNS, CDR2 SASEGT, per germline. CDR3 in DNA: TGTGCCAGCAGTGAACCCCTGACAGGGAGTAGGTACGAGCAGTACGTC. Translating gives CASSEPLTGSRYEQYV.

V is TRBV11-2 and J is TRBJ1-2; 10 nucleotides match TRBD1. Germline trimming cut 7 bases from V and 4 bases from J; bases unmatched to any gene: 6. This CDR3 region has 14 residues. Germline V gene lookup returns CDR1 SGHAT and CDR2 FQNNGV. CDR3 loop: CASTRDRGIYGYTF. In DNA form, the CDR3 reads TGTGCCAGCACCAGGGACAGGGGCATCTATGGCTACACCTTC.

The chain carries TRBV7-2 and TRBJ1-1; 8 positions agree with TRBD1. Germline CDR1 reads SGHTA; CDR2 reads FQGNSA. Trimming took 3 bases from V and 4 from J; bases not matched to a gene: 4. There are 14 residues in the CDR3. In DNA form, the CDR3 reads TGTGCCAGCAGCTTCCAGGGGGCGGTCACTGAAGCTTTCTTT. This codes for CASSFQGAVTEAFF.

This clonotype was counted between two and nine times. The J gene is TRBJ2-5, the V gene TRBV2; 10 positions agree with TRBD2. The V segment lost 3 bases and the J segment 2 bases; nucleotides outside the gene matches: 0. Germline V gives CDR1 SNHLY, CDR2 FYNNEI. This CDR3 region has 14 residues. CDR3: CASSDSGGQETQYF. CDR3 nucleotides: TGTGCCAGCAGTGATAGCGGGGGGCAAGAGACCCAGTACTTC.

This clonotype was counted at least ten times. V and J are TRBV18 and TRBJ2-5; TRBD1 or TRBD2 may be the D gene (5 bases each). The CDR3 consists of 14 residues. The V gene lost 1 base and the J gene lost 5 bases, with 11 bases spanning the gap. The germline V gene has CDR1 KGHSH and CDR2 LQKENI. The CDR3 loop is CASSPRGTHETQYF. The CDR3 nucleotides read TGTGCCAGCTCACCACGGGGGACCCACGAGACCCAGTACTTC.

This clonotype came up a few times. The rearrangement uses TRBV20-1 and TRBJ2-1, with 7 positions matching TRBD1. Germline CDR1 DFQATT, CDR2 SNEGSKA (reference sequence). V dropped 5 bases and J dropped 3; count of bases not matched to a gene: 10. This CDR3 contains 15 residues. CDR3 in amino acids: CSALNPTGNYNEQFF. DNA of the CDR3: TGCAGTGCTCTAAACCCGACAGGGAACTACAATGAGCAGTTCTTC.

This clonotype was recorded a few times. The chain employs TRBV6-2 or TRBV6-3 and TRBJ2-7; possible D gene TRBD1, 6 bases. The CDR3 has 12 amino acids. Trimming took off 5 bases at V and 6 bases at J, with 11 bases between the two ends. Germline V gene sequence: CDR1 MNHEY, CDR2 SVGEGT. The CDR3 nucleotides read TGTGCCAGCAGTCCAGGGGTGAGCGAGCAGTACGTC. This gives the protein CASSPGVSEQYV.

About this clonotype itself: A read error may produce the germline difference seen at one junction end. The chain joins TRBV11-2 to TRBJ2-3, with TRBD1 matching 7 bases. The CDR3 length is 17 residues. The V gene's germline CDR1 is SGHAT and CDR2 FQNNGV. The CDR3 region has the DNA TGTGCCAGCAGCATAGAAGGACGTCAGGGGGGCACAGATACGCAGTATTTT. Residues: CASSIEGRQGGTDTQYF.

This chain links TRBV18 with TRBJ1-2; D not resolved. The CDR3 is made up of 15 amino acids. The V end lost 4 bases, the J end lost 4 bases, and 16 bases lay between the germline ends. Looked up from germline, CDR1 is KGHSH and CDR2 is LQKENI. The CDR3 nucleotides are TGTGCCAGCTCACTCTCGGACCTCCCAACCTATGGCTACACCTTC. Translating gives CASSLSDLPTYGYTF.

At least ten counts were recorded for this clonotype. The V and J genes are TRBV7-9 and TRBJ2-5; the D is unclear. Trimming took 0 bases from V and 2 from J, leaving 7 bases between them. The CDR3 has 14 amino acids. Germline CDR1 and CDR2: SEHNR and FQNEAQ (reference sequence). The CDR3 bases are TGTGCCAGCAGCTTAGCTAAAGAACAAGAGACCCAGTACTTC. It codes for CASSLAKEQETQYF.

This rearrangement joins TRBV2 to TRBJ1-5; weak D call: TRBD1 (5 bases). The V end was cut by 6 bases, the J end by 5 bases, with 11 bases between. CDR1 is SNHLY and CDR2 is FYNNEI in the germline V gene. The CDR3 totals 13 residues. The CDR3 DNA follows: TGTGCCAGCAGACTCGACAGCGATCAGCCCCAGCATTTT. Amino acids: CASRLDSDQPQHF.

This clonotype came up many times. J is TRBJ2-7 and V is TRBV20-1, with unresolved D. CDR3 size: 15 residues. V gave up 6 bases and J gave up 4 bases, with 22 bases separating them. Germline V gives CDR1 DFQATT, CDR2 SNEGSKA (reference sequence). The CDR3 loop reads CSAKNSRGAGYEQYF. CDR3 bases: TGCAGTGCGAAGAATAGCCGTGGAGCCGGGTACGAGCAGTACTTC.

This clonotype was detected only a few times. CDR3 in DNA: TGTGCCAGCAGCTTGCCCGGCAACACTGAAGCTTTCTTT. This gives the protein CASSLPGNTEAFF. The chain uses TRBV5-8 and TRBJ1-1, with D uncertain. The V end lost 1 base, the J end lost 2 bases, and 6 bases lay between the germline ends. The CDR3 contains 13 residues. Per the germline V gene, CDR1 is SGHTS and CDR2 is YDEGEE.

This clonotype was seen only a few times. The gene calls are TRBV20-1 and TRBJ2-3; D might be TRBD2 (6 bases). V gave up 5 bases and J gave up 1 base, with 13 bases separating them. Germline values: CDR1 DFQATT, CDR2 SNEGSKA (reference sequence). This CDR3 has 14 amino acids. CDR3 nucleotides: TGCAGTGCTTTAGCGGAGCTGGGCACAGATACGCAGTATTTT. This gives the protein CSALAELGTDTQYF.

This clonotype has a handful of counts. The genes are TRBV7-8 and TRBJ2-1, with D unclear. V was pared by 2 bases and J by 8 bases, with 10 bases between. Germline CDR1 SGHVS, CDR2 FQNEAQ. This CDR3 spans 13 amino acids. The DNA for the CDR3 is TGTGCCAGCAGCTTAAATTTCATCGATGAGCAGTTCTTC. Its translation: CASSLNFIDEQFF.

By its share, this clonotype is medium-sized (0.01 to 0.1%). This rearrangement joins TRBV27 to TRBJ2-7; the D gene is possibly TRBD2 (5 bases). V lost 5 bases to trimming and J lost 6 bases, with 14 bases between them. The CDR3 consists of 13 residues. Germline V gene data show CDR1 as MNHEY and CDR2 as SMNVEV (reference sequence). In nucleotides, the CDR3 is TGTGCCAGCAGTGCCACCTCCGCGGGCGAGCAGTACTTC. Protein sequence: CASSATSAGEQYF.

This clonotype was observed a few times. The chain links TRBV19 to TRBJ2-3; 11 bases fit TRBD2. The CDR3 has 17 amino acids. The junction had 9 bases not matched to a gene; V was cut back by 7 bases and J by 0 bases. In germline, CDR1 is LNHDA, CDR2 SQIVND (reference sequence). The CDR3 sequence: CASTQYGTSGSTDTQYF. As DNA, the CDR3 is TGTGCCAGTACCCAATACGGGACTAGCGGAAGCACAGATACGCAGTATTTT.

V is TRBV29-1 and J is TRBJ1-1, with D perhaps matching TRBD1 (5 bases). The CDR3 loop spans 13 amino acids. The germline V gene has CDR1 SQVTM and CDR2 ANQGSEA. V lost 7 bases, J lost 4 bases, and 16 bases lay in between. The CDR3 spells CSATAGYPTEAFF. The CDR3 DNA follows: TGCAGCGCTACCGCAGGGTATCCCACTGAAGCTTTCTTT. The full variable domain, its missing parts supplied by reference TRBV29-1 and TRBJ1-1, is SAVISQKPSRDICQRGTSLTIQCQVDSQVTMMFWYRQQPGQSLTLIATANQGSEATYESGFVIDKFPISRPNLTFSTLTVSNMSPEDSSIYLCSATAGYPTEAFFGQGTRLTVV.